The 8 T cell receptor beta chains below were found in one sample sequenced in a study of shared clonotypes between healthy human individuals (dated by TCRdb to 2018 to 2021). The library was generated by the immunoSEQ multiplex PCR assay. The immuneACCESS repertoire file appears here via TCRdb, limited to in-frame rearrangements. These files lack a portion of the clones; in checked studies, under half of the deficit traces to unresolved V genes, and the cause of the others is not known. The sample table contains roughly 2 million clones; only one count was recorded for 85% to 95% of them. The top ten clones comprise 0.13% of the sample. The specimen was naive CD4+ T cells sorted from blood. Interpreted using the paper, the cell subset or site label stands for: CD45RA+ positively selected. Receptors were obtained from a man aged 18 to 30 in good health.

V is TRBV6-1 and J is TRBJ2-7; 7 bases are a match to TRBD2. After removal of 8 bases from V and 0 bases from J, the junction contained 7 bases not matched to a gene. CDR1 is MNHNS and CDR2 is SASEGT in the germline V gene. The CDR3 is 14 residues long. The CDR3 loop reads CASLKLADSYEQYF. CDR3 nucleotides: TGTGCCAGCCTTAAGCTAGCGGACTCCTACGAGCAGTACTTC.

For the CDR3, the DNA is TGTGCTAGTGGTTTGGTACTCGACGCGAACTATGGCTACACCTTC. This sequence encodes CASGLVLDANYGYTF. V gene TRBV12-5 combines with J gene TRBJ1-2, with no clear D. CDR3 size: 15 residues. V lost 0 bases, J lost 2 bases, and 10 bases lay in between. Germline V gives CDR1 LGHNT, CDR2 FRNRAP. The full variable domain, rest sourced from reference TRBV12-5 and TRBJ1-2, is DARVTQTPRHKVTEMGQEVTMRCQPILGHNTVFWYRQTMMQGLELLAYFRNRAPLDDSGMPKDRFSAEMPDATLATLKIQPSEPRDSAVYFCASGLVLDANYGYTFGSGTRLTVV.

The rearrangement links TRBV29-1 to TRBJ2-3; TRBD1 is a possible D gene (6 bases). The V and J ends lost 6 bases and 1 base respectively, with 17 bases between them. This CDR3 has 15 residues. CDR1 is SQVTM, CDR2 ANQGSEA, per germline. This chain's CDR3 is CSVEDSIWGTDTQYF. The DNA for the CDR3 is TGCAGCGTAGAGGACAGTATCTGGGGCACAGATACGCAGTATTTT.

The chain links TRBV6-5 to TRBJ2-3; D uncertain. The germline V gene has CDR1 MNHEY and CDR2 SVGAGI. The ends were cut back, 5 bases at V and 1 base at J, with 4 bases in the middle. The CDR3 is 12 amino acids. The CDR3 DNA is TGTGCCAGCAGTCCTGGCACAGATACGCAGTATTTT. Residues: CASSPGTDTQYF.

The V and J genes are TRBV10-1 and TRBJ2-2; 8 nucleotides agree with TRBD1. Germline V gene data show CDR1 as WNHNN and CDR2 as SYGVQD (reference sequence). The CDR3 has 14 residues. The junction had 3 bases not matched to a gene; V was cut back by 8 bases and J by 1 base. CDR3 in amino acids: CASGQGGNTGELFF. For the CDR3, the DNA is TGCGCCAGCGGACAGGGAGGGAACACCGGGGAGCTGTTTTTT.

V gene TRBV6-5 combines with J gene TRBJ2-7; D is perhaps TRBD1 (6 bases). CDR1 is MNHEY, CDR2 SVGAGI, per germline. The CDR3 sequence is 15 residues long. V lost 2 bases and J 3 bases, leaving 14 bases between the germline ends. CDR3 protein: CASSYRKGVLYEQYF. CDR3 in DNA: TGTGCCAGCAGTTACCGTAAGGGGGTGCTCTACGAGCAGTACTTC.

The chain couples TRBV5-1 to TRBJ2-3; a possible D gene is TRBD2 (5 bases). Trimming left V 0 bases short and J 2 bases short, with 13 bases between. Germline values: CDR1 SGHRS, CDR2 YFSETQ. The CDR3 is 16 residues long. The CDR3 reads CASSLGTGSDTDTQYF. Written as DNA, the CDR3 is TGCGCCAGCAGCTTGGGGACGGGGAGTGACACAGATACGCAGTATTTT. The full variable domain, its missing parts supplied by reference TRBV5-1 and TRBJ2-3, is KAGVTQTPRYLIKTRGQQVTLSCSPISGHRSVSWYQQTPGQGLQFLFEYFSETQRNKGNFPGRFSGRQFSNSRSEMNVSTLELGDSALYLCASSLGTGSDTDTQYFGPGTRLTVL.

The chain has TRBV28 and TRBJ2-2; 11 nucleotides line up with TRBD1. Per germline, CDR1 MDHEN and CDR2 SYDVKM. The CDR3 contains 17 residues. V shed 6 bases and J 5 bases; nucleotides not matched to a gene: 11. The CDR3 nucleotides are TGTGCCAGCAGCTATGCCCCCGGACAGGGGGCAACCGGGGAGCTGTTTTTT. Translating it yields CASSYAPGQGATGELFF.